The 7 T cell receptor beta chains below all came from one sample that was sequenced in a study of cytomegalovirus exposure and HLA in healthy donors. The PCR employed 60 Vbeta primers together with 13 Jbeta primers. The repertoire was sequenced with immunoSEQ multiplex PCR; TCRdb's copy has only in-frame clones and lacks some. Of about 210,000 clones in the sample, 75% to 80% are singletons; the top ten hold roughly 15%. The source material was PBMCs. Receptors originate from a woman in her twenties or thirties in good health and CMV-seropositive.

This clone has a single count. This chain uses TRBV28 with TRBJ2-7; 8 nucleotides align to TRBD2. The V gene's germline CDR1 is MDHEN and CDR2 SYDVKM. The CDR3 covers 13 residues. With 11 bases clipped from V and 1 base from J, the junction kept 7 bases outside the gene matches. CDR3 bases: TGTGCCGGAGGCGGGGGGCTATCCTACGAGCAGTACTTC. It specifies CAGGGGLSYEQYF.

This chain connects TRBV11-2 to TRBJ2-1; 7 bases map to TRBD1. Trimming cost V 4 bases and J 5 bases; bases outside gene matches: 14. Germline assignment: CDR1 SGHAT and CDR2 FQNNGV. CDR3 length: 17 residues. The CDR3 reads CASSSLSGTAPDNEQFF. CDR3 DNA: TGTGCCAGCAGCTCACTCTCCGGGACAGCACCTGACAATGAGCAGTTCTTC.

The rearrangement joins TRBV11-2 to TRBJ2-3; TRBD2 matches 9 bases. J gave up 6 bases and V 5 bases, and 9 bases lay outside the gene matches. CDR3 length: 15 residues. Germline values: CDR1 SGHAT, CDR2 FQNNGV. The CDR3 sequence is CASSRGLAALDTQYF. The CDR3 DNA is TGTGCCAGCAGCCGGGGACTAGCTGCCTTGGATACGCAGTATTTT.

The J gene is TRBJ1-2, the V gene TRBV6-5; 8 positions match TRBD1. Germline assignment: CDR1 MNHEY and CDR2 SVGAGI. This CDR3 has 15 residues. Trimming cost V 6 bases and J 4 bases; bases outside gene matches: 10. This CDR3 is CASRSHGQGGYGYTF. The CDR3 region has the DNA TGTGCCAGCAGATCCCATGGACAGGGAGGCTATGGCTACACCTTC.

The V call is TRBV11-2, the J call TRBJ2-5; no definite D call. From germline, CDR1 is SGHAT and CDR2 FQNNGV. Trimming removed 0 bases at V and 0 bases at J, with 5 bases between. The CDR3 spans 14 residues. For the CDR3, the DNA is TGTGCCAGCAGCTTAGACGGGTACCAAGAGACCCAGTACTTC. This encodes CASSLDGYQETQYF.

This clone was seen just once. The chain uses TRBV9 and TRBJ2-2, with 7 bases fitting TRBD1. The V segment lost 3 bases and the J segment 4 bases; nucleotides outside the gene matches: 9. Germline-derived CDR1 and CDR2 are SGDLS and YYNGEE. The CDR3 is 16 residues long. The CDR3 DNA reads as TGTGCCAGCAGCGCAAGCCGGGACAGAGGCACCGGGGAGCTGTTTTTT. Translation: CASSASRDRGTGELFF.

The V call is TRBV18, the J call TRBJ2-1, with 9 nucleotides matching TRBD2. Trimming took 4 bases from V and 2 from J; bases not matched to a gene: 6. This CDR3 has 16 residues. Germline values: CDR1 KGHSH, CDR2 LQKENI. CDR3 amino acids: CASSQSSGGTYNEQFF. In DNA form, the CDR3 reads TGTGCCAGCTCACAAAGTAGCGGGGGTACCTACAATGAGCAGTTCTTC.